These T cell receptor beta chains were read from a single sample in a study of T cell responses to AZD1222 COVID-19 vaccine. Method: immunoSEQ multiplex PCR; TCRdb's copy keeps in-frame clones and lacks some. The table includes 180,000 or so clones, approximately 94% detected once. The material was peripheral blood, obtained on day 0 of AZD1222 vaccination. The receptor source for this set is an adult in good health. Each CDR3 is given with its conserved first and last residue. D genes are given only for firm matches. Size values are once, few and many counts, or a class for expanded clones, and some rows have none.

14,TRBV5-6,few,TRBJ2-3,.,TGTGCCAGCAGCGGGGGGAAGGGCACAGATACGCAGTATTTT,CASSGGKGTDTQYF
12,TRBV29-1,.,TRBJ1-5,.,TGCAGCGTTGCAGGCGTCAATCAGCCCCAGCATTTT,CSVAGVNQPQHF
16,TRBV28,.,TRBJ2-1,.,TGTGCCAGCAGTTCCCACCTTTGGAGGAGGGGGGATGAGCAGTTCTTC,CASSSHLWRRGDEQFF
13,TRBV3-1/TRBV3-2,.,TRBJ1-2,TRBD1,TGTGCCAGCAGCTTGGACAGGGTCTATGGCTACACCTTC,CASSLDRVYGYTF
12,TRBV18,.,TRBJ1-1,.,TGTGCCAGCTCACCAAACGGGGCTGAAGCTTTCTTT,CASSPNGAEAFF
15,TRBV6-6,.,TRBJ1-5,.,TGTGCCAGCAGTCCGGAGGGAGGTTACAATCAGCCCCAGCATTTT,CASSPEGGYNQPQHF
13,TRBV5-4,.,TRBJ1-5,.,TGTGCCAGCAGCTTGGGTTCAGATCAGCCCCAGCATTTT,CASSLGSDQPQHF
15,TRBV18,few,TRBJ1-5,.,TGTGCCAGCTCCCTACAGGGTATAAGCAATCAGCCCCAGCATTTT,CASSLQGISNQPQHF
15,TRBV29-1,.,TRBJ2-7,TRBD2,TGCAGCGTTGAAGGTTTGAGCGGGAGGAAGTACGAGCAGTACTTC,CSVEGLSGRKYEQYF
12,TRBV5-6,.,TRBJ1-4,.,TGTGCCAGCGAGGGGGTGGGTGAAAAACTGTTTTTT,CASEGVGEKLFF
13,TRBV6-5,.,TRBJ1-1,.,TGTGCCAGCACCCGTAGGGGTAACACTGAAGCTTTCTTT,CASTRRGNTEAFF
14,TRBV5-5,.,TRBJ2-7,.,TGTGCCACCGGAGGGGGACACGCCTCTTACGAGCAGTACTTC,CATGGGHASYEQYF
14,TRBV27,.,TRBJ1-6,.,TGTGCCGGGCCGTTAGGGGCGACAAGATCTTTCCTCCACTTT,CAGPLGATRSFLHF
16,TRBV27,.,TRBJ2-1,TRBD1,TGTGCCAGCAGTCGCCTGGATTATAGGGGGCCCAATGAGCAGTTCTTC,CASSRLDYRGPNEQFF
15,TRBV28,.,TRBJ1-1,TRBD1,TGTGCCAGCAGTTTATCAGGGGGCGCGAACACTGAAGCTTTCTTT,CASSLSGGANTEAFF
13,TRBV30,.,TRBJ1-1,.,TGTGCCTGGAGTAGGGGGAGGGGGACTGAAGCTTTCTTT,CAWSRGRGTEAFF
12,TRBV5-1,.,TRBJ2-3,TRBD1,TGCGCCAGCAGCTTGGGAGAGGGGGCCCAGTATTTT,CASSLGEGAQYF
15,TRBV7-9,.,TRBJ2-1,.,TGTGCCAGCAGCCCGGGCCATAGCTCCTACAATGAGCAGTTCTTC,CASSPGHSSYNEQFF
17,TRBV30,once,TRBJ1-2,.,TGTGCCTGGAGCGCCGTCCTCGTCAGGGAGATTTCCGGGCGCTACACCTTC,CAWSAVLVREISGRYTF
13,TRBV12-3/TRBV12-4,once,TRBJ1-1,.,TGTGCCAGCAGTCCCGTGGGGTGGACTGAAGCTTTCTTT,CASSPVGWTEAFF
16,TRBV12-5,.,TRBJ1-5,.,TGTGCTAGTGGTTTGGTACTAGGAGTTAACAATCAGCCCCAGCATTTT,CASGLVLGVNNQPQHF
16,TRBV5-1,.,TRBJ1-3,.,TGCGCCAGCAGCAACCGGCGACAGAGCTCTGGAAACACCATATATTTT,CASSNRRQSSGNTIYF
14,TRBV6-1,.,TRBJ1-6,TRBD1,TGTGCCAGCAGTTCTACAGGGGGCTTGTCACCCCTCCACTTT,CASSSTGGLSPLHF
14,TRBV19,.,TRBJ1-1,.,TGTGCCACCACTCCGACAGCATTGAACACTGAAGCTTTCTTT,CATTPTALNTEAFF
13,TRBV6-1,once,TRBJ2-2,.,TGTGCCACCGGCAGCGTAAACACCGGGGAGCTGTTTTTT,CATGSVNTGELFF
14,TRBV30,.,TRBJ2-7,.,TGTGCCTGGAGTATGGAGCCAGTCTCCTACGAGCAGTACTTC,CAWSMEPVSYEQYF
12,TRBV28,.,TRBJ1-1,.,TGTGCCAGCAGGGGGGGAAGCACTGAAGCTTTCTTT,CASRGGSTEAFF
15,TRBV5-1,.,TRBJ2-7,.,TGCGCCAGCAGCTTGGTCGAGGGGATACTTAACGAGCAGTACTTC,CASSLVEGILNEQYF
14,TRBV6-5,.,TRBJ2-2,.,TGTGCCAGCAGAACAGGGTCGAACACCGGGGAGCTGTTTTTT,CASRTGSNTGELFF
19,TRBV7-9,.,TRBJ2-1,TRBD1,TGTGCCAGCAGCTTAGACCCCGGGACAGGGGGCATGGGATACAATGAGCAGTTCTTC,CASSLDPGTGGMGYNEQFF
16,TRBV7-2,.,TRBJ2-6,.,TGTGCCAGCAGCCGCCTAGTCCCGTCTGGGGCCAACGTCCTGACTTTC,CASSRLVPSGANVLTF
12,TRBV3-1/TRBV3-2,.,TRBJ2-7,.,TGTGCCAGCAGCCAAGTCCCGACCGAGCAGTACTTC,CASSQVPTEQYF
15,TRBV5-1,once,TRBJ2-3,.,TGCGCCAGCAGCTTGGTGGGCAGGTTCACAGATACGCAGTATTTT,CASSLVGRFTDTQYF
14,TRBV7-8,.,TRBJ2-7,.,TGTGCCAGCAGCTTAGAGGGGGACCGCTACGAGCAGTACTTC,CASSLEGDRYEQYF
13,TRBV30,.,TRBJ1-2,.,TGTGCCTCGAGCCCCTTCGGGGCGAATGGCTACACCTTC,CASSPFGANGYTF
15,TRBV29-1,.,TRBJ2-3,.,TGCAGCGTTGGAGGGAAGGCAGGGGGGACAGATACGCAGTATTTT,CSVGGKAGGTDTQYF
13,TRBV5-1,.,TRBJ2-2,.,TGCGCCAGCAGCACCGACATCACCGGGGAGCTGTTTTTT,CASSTDITGELFF
14,TRBV2,.,TRBJ1-2,.,TGTGCCAGCAGTGAAGCGCAGAGGGTGGTTGGCTACACCTTC,CASSEAQRVVGYTF
11,TRBV7-9,.,TRBJ2-1,.,TGTGCCAGCGAGGAGGTGAATGAGCAGTTCTTC,CASEEVNEQFF
15,TRBV19,.,TRBJ2-2,.,TGTGCCAGTAGCCGAGGCACGACTGGCACCGGGGAGCTGTTTTTT,CASSRGTTGTGELFF
16,TRBV30,.,TRBJ1-3,.,TGTGCCTGGAGTGTAGCCGGGGCAGGGGTGCGGAACACCATATATTTT,CAWSVAGAGVRNTIYF
15,TRBV19,.,TRBJ2-2,.,TGTGCCAGTAGTATTGGGGCAGGGGAGGCCGGGGAGCTGTTTTTT,CASSIGAGEAGELFF
15,TRBV5-1,.,TRBJ2-7,.,TGCGCCAGCAACGAGATGGACAGTTTTACCTACGAGCAGTACTTC,CASNEMDSFTYEQYF
13,TRBV19,.,TRBJ1-2,.,TGTGCCAGTAGTGTTCAGGGCTCCTATGGCTACACCTTC,CASSVQGSYGYTF